This section outlines one TCR beta chain sequence together with its context. Random-hexamer reverse transcription was applied to about 0.45 to 1 ug RNA. One entry per CDR3 protein results from TCRdb running MiXCR on the immunoSEQ multiplex PCR reads. In the table there are around 150,000 distinct CDR3 sequences, about 95% of which are singletons. This sample is part of a study of CD8 T cells in Susac syndrome. The CDR3 is made up of 14 amino acids. Germline CDR1 and CDR2: SNHLY and FYNNEI. V was cut by 2 bases and J by 8 bases, with 15 bases left in between. The chain links TRBV2 to TRBJ1-2; D ambiguous. This clonotype originated in a human donor with Susac syndrome. The sample was CD4+ T cells from PBMCs. The CDR3 DNA sequence: TGTGCCAGCAGTGAACCTGGGGTCCCTAGGGGCTACACCTTC. Translating it yields CASSEPGVPRGYTF.